These 24 T cell receptor beta chains came from one sample sequenced in a study of cytomegalovirus exposure and HLA in healthy donors (dated by TCRdb to the late 2010s). Preparation of the library involved the immunoSEQ multiplex PCR assay. For the multiplex PCR, a mixture combining 60 forward primers for TCR Vbeta segments and 13 reverse primers for TCR Jbeta segments was used. Drawn from immuneACCESS, this table holds only the in-frame rearrangements with V and J called that TCRdb kept. Clones are partly lost; checked studies trace under half to an unresolved V gene and leave the rest unexplained. Present in this sample are 70,000 to 85,000 clones, around 60% of which were seen just once. The top ten hold roughly 4% of the sample. Specimen: PBMCs. These receptors all come from a male donor in good health and CMV-seropositive.

This chain joins TRBV29-1 and TRBJ2-5, with 10 bases identical to TRBD2. The tail of the sequence fits TRBJ2-7 better, so the J call may be wrong. Germline lookup yields CDR1 SQVTM and CDR2 ANQGSEA. The CDR3 has 16 residues. The CDR3: CSVEGGLAGGAYEQYF. CDR3 sequence (DNA): TGCAGCGTTGAAGGGGGGTTAGCGGGGGGCGCCTACGAGCAGTACTTC.

The rearrangement joins TRBV7-2 to TRBJ1-2, with 7 bases matching TRBD1. The CDR3 sequence is 15 residues long. With V trimmed by 0 bases and J by 6 bases, 7 bases remained unmatched. The germline V gene encodes CDR1 SGHTA and CDR2 FQGNSA. CDR3 in amino acids: CASSLAGSGGNGYTF. CDR3 bases: TGTGCCAGCAGCTTAGCCGGGTCAGGGGGAAATGGCTACACCTTC.

This clone has a single count. This CDR3 reads CASSGPGGEQYF. The DNA for the CDR3 is TGTGCCAGCAGTGGCCCCGGGGGGGAGCAGTACTTC. This rearrangement joins TRBV2 to TRBJ2-7, with 7 bases fitting TRBD2. CDR1 and CDR2 from the germline V gene are SNHLY and FYNNEI. V was pared by 4 bases and J by 7 bases, with 4 bases of the junction left unmatched. The CDR3 is 12 residues long.

The chain combines TRBV9 with TRBJ1-1; possibly TRBD1 for D (5 bases). CDR3 length: 13 residues. The V end lost 2 bases, the J end lost 3 bases, and 8 bases lay between the germline ends. Germline CDR1 SGDLS, CDR2 YYNGEE. CDR3 amino acids: CASSVGGDTEAFF. The CDR3 bases are TGTGCCAGCAGCGTGGGGGGAGACACTGAAGCTTTCTTT.

This clone was seen only a few times. The chain couples TRBV5-6 to TRBJ2-7; TRBD2 agrees at 7 bases. V trimming: 0 bases; J trimming: 7 bases; junction bases outside the gene matches: 7. The germline CDR1 and CDR2 sequences are SGHDT and YYEEEE. CDR3 length: 14 residues. The chain's CDR3 is CASSLAAGVGEQYF. DNA of the CDR3: TGTGCCAGCAGCTTGGCGGCGGGAGTGGGGGAGCAGTACTTC.

The chain employs TRBV7-2 and TRBJ1-5; TRBD1 agrees at 11 bases. Germline loops: CDR1 SGHTA, CDR2 FQGNSA. Trimming took 5 bases from V and 3 from J; bases not matched to a gene: 12. The CDR3 loop spans 18 amino acids. DNA of the CDR3: TGTGCCAGCAGCCTAACGCGGACAGGGGGCGCTAACAATCAGCCCCAGCATTTT. Amino acids: CASSLTRTGGANNQPQHF.

This chain connects TRBV6-1 to TRBJ2-1; D remains unclear. CDR3 size: 14 residues. V was pared by 6 bases and J by 8 bases, with 17 bases between. CDR1 and CDR2 (germline): MNHNS, SASEGT. The CDR3 loop reads CASRLTLATHEQFF. The CDR3 DNA reads as TGTGCCAGCAGGCTAACTCTTGCCACCCATGAGCAGTTCTTC.

This chain links TRBV30 with TRBJ2-3; 7 bases map to TRBD1. Germline assignment: CDR1 GTSNPN and CDR2 SVGIG (reference sequence). After removal of 7 bases from V and 4 bases from J, the junction contained 8 bases not matched to a gene. The CDR3 covers 13 residues. CDR3 sequence reads: CASDRQKADTQYF. CDR3 nucleotides: TGTGCCTCGGACAGGCAGAAGGCAGATACGCAGTATTTT.

This clone was detected only a few times. Relative to the germline gene, one junction end is altered; a read error may explain this. The chain has TRBV30 and TRBJ2-7; D is possibly TRBD1 (5 bases). The CDR3 totals 11 residues. Germline CDR1 and CDR2: GTSNPN and SVGIG (reference sequence). The CDR3 DNA is TGTGCCTGGAGTGTAATAGGGGCCCATAACTTC. It yields the protein CAWSVIGAHNF.

Regarding this clone: A junction end diverges from the germline sequence, so it may reflect a read error. J is TRBJ1-1 and V is TRBV7-9; 7 bases agree with TRBD1. Germline V gene lookup returns CDR1 SEHNR and CDR2 FQNEAQ (reference sequence). This CDR3 region has 14 residues. In DNA form, the CDR3 reads TGTTCCAGCCAGCCTTACAGGGGATACGCTGAAGCTTTCTTT. It translates to CSSQPYRGYAEAFF.

This chain connects TRBV7-2 to TRBJ2-7; D not certain. V gave up 8 bases and J gave up 3 bases, with 11 bases separating them. Germline loops: CDR1 SGHTA, CDR2 FQGNSA. The CDR3 runs to 12 residues. The CDR3 loop reads CASRRGIYEQYF. The CDR3 nucleotides read TGTGCCAGCCGGCGAGGTATCTACGAGCAGTACTTC. Complete variable domain (other parts from reference TRBV7-2 and TRBJ2-7): GAGVSQSPSNKVTEKGKDVELRCDPISGHTALYWYRQSLGQGLEFLIYFQGNSAPDKSGLPSDRFSAERTGGSVSTLTIQRTQQEDSAVYLCASRRGIYEQYFGPGTRLTVT.

This clone has just a few counts. V and J are TRBV19 and TRBJ2-5; the D gene is possibly TRBD1 (5 bases). Trimming took off 4 bases at V and 2 bases at J, with 8 bases between the two ends. CDR3 length equals 13 residues. Per germline, CDR1 LNHDA and CDR2 SQIVND (reference sequence). The CDR3 nucleotides are TGTGCCAGTAGTACCACAGGTCAAGAGACCCAGTACTTC. This translates into CASSTTGQETQYF.

The J gene is TRBJ2-1, the V gene TRBV7-9; D not resolved. Germline-derived CDR1 and CDR2 are SEHNR and FQNEAQ (reference sequence). The CDR3 runs to 12 residues. Trimming took 2 bases from V and 6 from J, leaving 5 bases between them. The CDR3 reads CASSLYGNEQFF. The CDR3 nucleotides are TGTGCCAGCAGCTTATACGGCAATGAGCAGTTCTTC.

The chain joins TRBV19 to TRBJ2-6; the D gene is possibly TRBD1 (6 bases). Trimming removed 1 base from V and 4 bases from J, with 14 bases in between. The CDR3 consists of 17 residues. Germline loops: CDR1 LNHDA, CDR2 SQIVND (reference sequence). The CDR3 coding sequence is TGTGCCAGTAGTATAGGTCCCAGGGGAGCCGGGGCCAACGTCCTGACTTTC. Translated: CASSIGPRGAGANVLTF. Complete variable domain (other parts from reference TRBV19 and TRBJ2-6): DGGITQSPKYLFRKEGQNVTLSCEQNLNHDAMYWYRQDPGQGLRLIYYSQIVNDFQKGDIAEGYSVSREKKESFPLTVTSAQKNPTAFYLCASSIGPRGAGANVLTFGAGSRLTVL.

The chain employs TRBV5-1 and TRBJ1-4, with D unresolved. The CDR3 is 14 amino acids. Deletions cut 2 bases from V and 8 bases from J, with 13 bases between. Germline V gives CDR1 SGHRS, CDR2 YFSETQ. The DNA for the CDR3 is TGCGCCAGCAGCTTACTCTTGTCTTCCGAAAAACTGTTTTTT. Its protein product is CASSLLLSSEKLFF. The full variable domain, with the rest looked up from reference TRBV5-1 and TRBJ1-4, is KAGVTQTPRYLIKTRGQQVTLSCSPISGHRSVSWYQQTPGQGLQFLFEYFSETQRNKGNFPGRFSGRQFSNSRSEMNVSTLELGDSALYLCASSLLLSSEKLFFGSGTQLSVL.

CDR3 in DNA: TGCGCCAGCAGCTTGGGAGGAAGTGATCAGCCCCAGCATTTT. Amino acid sequence: CASSLGGSDQPQHF. The V gene is TRBV5-1, the J gene TRBJ1-5; the D is unclear. V was clipped by 0 bases and J by 5 bases, with 9 bases between them. From germline, CDR1 is SGHRS and CDR2 YFSETQ. The CDR3 spans 14 residues.

There are a few counts of this clone. This sequence joins TRBV2 and TRBJ1-2; 9 bases are a match to TRBD1. This CDR3 has 13 amino acids. In germline, CDR1 is SNHLY, CDR2 FYNNEI. J was trimmed by 8 bases and V by 2 bases; bases with no gene match: 3. The CDR3 region is CASSELQGAGYTF. The CDR3 coding sequence is TGTGCCAGCAGTGAACTACAGGGGGCGGGCTACACCTTC.

At least ten counts were recorded for this clone. The rearrangement uses TRBV6-1 and TRBJ1-1, with D maybe TRBD1 (6 bases). The V gene lost 5 bases and the J gene lost 1 base, with 14 bases spanning the gap. Germline lookup yields CDR1 MNHNS and CDR2 SASEGT. The CDR3 runs 15 residues. CDR3 sequence reads: CASSSRQAGNTEAFF. The CDR3 DNA reads TGTGCCAGCAGTTCCAGACAGGCGGGGAACACTGAAGCTTTCTTT.

On this clone: Relative to the germline gene, one junction end is altered; a read error may explain this. The chain links TRBV7-7 to TRBJ2-5; unclear D gene. The CDR3 loop spans 13 amino acids. Germline-derived CDR1 and CDR2 are SSHAT and FNYEAQ (reference sequence). The CDR3 protein is CASSPPLGETQYF. Here the CDR3 DNA reads TGTGCTAGCAGCCCACCGCTCGGGGAGACCCAGTACTTC.

This chain connects TRBV2 to TRBJ2-1, with TRBD1 matching 7 bases. The CDR3 sequence is 15 residues long. The V gene's germline CDR1 is SNHLY and CDR2 FYNNEI. The V and J ends lost 2 bases and 9 bases, in that order; junction bases with no gene match: 10. This CDR3 reads CASSELAGGVGEQFF. The CDR3 DNA reads TGTGCCAGCAGTGAATTGGCAGGGGGAGTGGGTGAGCAGTTCTTC.

By sample share, this clone is medium-sized. The V call is TRBV7-9, the J call TRBJ2-3; possibly TRBD1 for D (6 bases). V was cut by 1 base and J by 10 bases, with 9 bases left in between. Per the germline V gene, CDR1 is SEHNR and CDR2 is FQNEAQ (reference sequence). The CDR3 is made up of 12 amino acids. The CDR3 bases are TGTGCCAGCAGCTTAGAGGGGGAGTCGCAGTATTTT. Its translation: CASSLEGESQYF.

The genes are TRBV5-6 and TRBJ2-6; possible D gene TRBD2, 5 bases. The CDR3 length is 18 residues. From germline, CDR1 is SGHDT and CDR2 YYEEEE. The V end lost 1 base, the J end lost 0 bases, and 14 bases lay between the germline ends. The DNA of the CDR3 is TGTGCCAGCAGCTTGCTCCGGGAAGGGCTCTCTGGGGCCAACGTCCTGACTTTC. Its translation is CASSLLREGLSGANVLTF.

A few counts support this clone. The V gene is TRBV4-1, the J gene TRBJ2-3, with 7 positions matching TRBD2. J lost 1 base, V lost 0 bases, and 13 bases had no gene match. The germline V gene has CDR1 MGHRA and CDR2 YSYEKL. The CDR3 spans 19 residues. The CDR3 reads CASSQDSSGPRDGTDTQYF. CDR3 nucleotides: TGCGCCAGCAGCCAAGATTCTAGCGGCCCCAGGGATGGCACAGATACGCAGTATTTT.

The genes are TRBV6-4 and TRBJ1-6; TRBD1 agrees at 7 bases. In germline, CDR1 is MRHNA, CDR2 SNTAGT. The junction had 6 bases not matched to a gene; V was cut back by 6 bases and J by 7 bases. CDR3 length: 14 amino acids. CDR3 nucleotide sequence: TGTGCCAGCAGCGTGACAGGGAGGAATTCACCCCTCCACTTT. Its translation is CASSVTGRNSPLHF.